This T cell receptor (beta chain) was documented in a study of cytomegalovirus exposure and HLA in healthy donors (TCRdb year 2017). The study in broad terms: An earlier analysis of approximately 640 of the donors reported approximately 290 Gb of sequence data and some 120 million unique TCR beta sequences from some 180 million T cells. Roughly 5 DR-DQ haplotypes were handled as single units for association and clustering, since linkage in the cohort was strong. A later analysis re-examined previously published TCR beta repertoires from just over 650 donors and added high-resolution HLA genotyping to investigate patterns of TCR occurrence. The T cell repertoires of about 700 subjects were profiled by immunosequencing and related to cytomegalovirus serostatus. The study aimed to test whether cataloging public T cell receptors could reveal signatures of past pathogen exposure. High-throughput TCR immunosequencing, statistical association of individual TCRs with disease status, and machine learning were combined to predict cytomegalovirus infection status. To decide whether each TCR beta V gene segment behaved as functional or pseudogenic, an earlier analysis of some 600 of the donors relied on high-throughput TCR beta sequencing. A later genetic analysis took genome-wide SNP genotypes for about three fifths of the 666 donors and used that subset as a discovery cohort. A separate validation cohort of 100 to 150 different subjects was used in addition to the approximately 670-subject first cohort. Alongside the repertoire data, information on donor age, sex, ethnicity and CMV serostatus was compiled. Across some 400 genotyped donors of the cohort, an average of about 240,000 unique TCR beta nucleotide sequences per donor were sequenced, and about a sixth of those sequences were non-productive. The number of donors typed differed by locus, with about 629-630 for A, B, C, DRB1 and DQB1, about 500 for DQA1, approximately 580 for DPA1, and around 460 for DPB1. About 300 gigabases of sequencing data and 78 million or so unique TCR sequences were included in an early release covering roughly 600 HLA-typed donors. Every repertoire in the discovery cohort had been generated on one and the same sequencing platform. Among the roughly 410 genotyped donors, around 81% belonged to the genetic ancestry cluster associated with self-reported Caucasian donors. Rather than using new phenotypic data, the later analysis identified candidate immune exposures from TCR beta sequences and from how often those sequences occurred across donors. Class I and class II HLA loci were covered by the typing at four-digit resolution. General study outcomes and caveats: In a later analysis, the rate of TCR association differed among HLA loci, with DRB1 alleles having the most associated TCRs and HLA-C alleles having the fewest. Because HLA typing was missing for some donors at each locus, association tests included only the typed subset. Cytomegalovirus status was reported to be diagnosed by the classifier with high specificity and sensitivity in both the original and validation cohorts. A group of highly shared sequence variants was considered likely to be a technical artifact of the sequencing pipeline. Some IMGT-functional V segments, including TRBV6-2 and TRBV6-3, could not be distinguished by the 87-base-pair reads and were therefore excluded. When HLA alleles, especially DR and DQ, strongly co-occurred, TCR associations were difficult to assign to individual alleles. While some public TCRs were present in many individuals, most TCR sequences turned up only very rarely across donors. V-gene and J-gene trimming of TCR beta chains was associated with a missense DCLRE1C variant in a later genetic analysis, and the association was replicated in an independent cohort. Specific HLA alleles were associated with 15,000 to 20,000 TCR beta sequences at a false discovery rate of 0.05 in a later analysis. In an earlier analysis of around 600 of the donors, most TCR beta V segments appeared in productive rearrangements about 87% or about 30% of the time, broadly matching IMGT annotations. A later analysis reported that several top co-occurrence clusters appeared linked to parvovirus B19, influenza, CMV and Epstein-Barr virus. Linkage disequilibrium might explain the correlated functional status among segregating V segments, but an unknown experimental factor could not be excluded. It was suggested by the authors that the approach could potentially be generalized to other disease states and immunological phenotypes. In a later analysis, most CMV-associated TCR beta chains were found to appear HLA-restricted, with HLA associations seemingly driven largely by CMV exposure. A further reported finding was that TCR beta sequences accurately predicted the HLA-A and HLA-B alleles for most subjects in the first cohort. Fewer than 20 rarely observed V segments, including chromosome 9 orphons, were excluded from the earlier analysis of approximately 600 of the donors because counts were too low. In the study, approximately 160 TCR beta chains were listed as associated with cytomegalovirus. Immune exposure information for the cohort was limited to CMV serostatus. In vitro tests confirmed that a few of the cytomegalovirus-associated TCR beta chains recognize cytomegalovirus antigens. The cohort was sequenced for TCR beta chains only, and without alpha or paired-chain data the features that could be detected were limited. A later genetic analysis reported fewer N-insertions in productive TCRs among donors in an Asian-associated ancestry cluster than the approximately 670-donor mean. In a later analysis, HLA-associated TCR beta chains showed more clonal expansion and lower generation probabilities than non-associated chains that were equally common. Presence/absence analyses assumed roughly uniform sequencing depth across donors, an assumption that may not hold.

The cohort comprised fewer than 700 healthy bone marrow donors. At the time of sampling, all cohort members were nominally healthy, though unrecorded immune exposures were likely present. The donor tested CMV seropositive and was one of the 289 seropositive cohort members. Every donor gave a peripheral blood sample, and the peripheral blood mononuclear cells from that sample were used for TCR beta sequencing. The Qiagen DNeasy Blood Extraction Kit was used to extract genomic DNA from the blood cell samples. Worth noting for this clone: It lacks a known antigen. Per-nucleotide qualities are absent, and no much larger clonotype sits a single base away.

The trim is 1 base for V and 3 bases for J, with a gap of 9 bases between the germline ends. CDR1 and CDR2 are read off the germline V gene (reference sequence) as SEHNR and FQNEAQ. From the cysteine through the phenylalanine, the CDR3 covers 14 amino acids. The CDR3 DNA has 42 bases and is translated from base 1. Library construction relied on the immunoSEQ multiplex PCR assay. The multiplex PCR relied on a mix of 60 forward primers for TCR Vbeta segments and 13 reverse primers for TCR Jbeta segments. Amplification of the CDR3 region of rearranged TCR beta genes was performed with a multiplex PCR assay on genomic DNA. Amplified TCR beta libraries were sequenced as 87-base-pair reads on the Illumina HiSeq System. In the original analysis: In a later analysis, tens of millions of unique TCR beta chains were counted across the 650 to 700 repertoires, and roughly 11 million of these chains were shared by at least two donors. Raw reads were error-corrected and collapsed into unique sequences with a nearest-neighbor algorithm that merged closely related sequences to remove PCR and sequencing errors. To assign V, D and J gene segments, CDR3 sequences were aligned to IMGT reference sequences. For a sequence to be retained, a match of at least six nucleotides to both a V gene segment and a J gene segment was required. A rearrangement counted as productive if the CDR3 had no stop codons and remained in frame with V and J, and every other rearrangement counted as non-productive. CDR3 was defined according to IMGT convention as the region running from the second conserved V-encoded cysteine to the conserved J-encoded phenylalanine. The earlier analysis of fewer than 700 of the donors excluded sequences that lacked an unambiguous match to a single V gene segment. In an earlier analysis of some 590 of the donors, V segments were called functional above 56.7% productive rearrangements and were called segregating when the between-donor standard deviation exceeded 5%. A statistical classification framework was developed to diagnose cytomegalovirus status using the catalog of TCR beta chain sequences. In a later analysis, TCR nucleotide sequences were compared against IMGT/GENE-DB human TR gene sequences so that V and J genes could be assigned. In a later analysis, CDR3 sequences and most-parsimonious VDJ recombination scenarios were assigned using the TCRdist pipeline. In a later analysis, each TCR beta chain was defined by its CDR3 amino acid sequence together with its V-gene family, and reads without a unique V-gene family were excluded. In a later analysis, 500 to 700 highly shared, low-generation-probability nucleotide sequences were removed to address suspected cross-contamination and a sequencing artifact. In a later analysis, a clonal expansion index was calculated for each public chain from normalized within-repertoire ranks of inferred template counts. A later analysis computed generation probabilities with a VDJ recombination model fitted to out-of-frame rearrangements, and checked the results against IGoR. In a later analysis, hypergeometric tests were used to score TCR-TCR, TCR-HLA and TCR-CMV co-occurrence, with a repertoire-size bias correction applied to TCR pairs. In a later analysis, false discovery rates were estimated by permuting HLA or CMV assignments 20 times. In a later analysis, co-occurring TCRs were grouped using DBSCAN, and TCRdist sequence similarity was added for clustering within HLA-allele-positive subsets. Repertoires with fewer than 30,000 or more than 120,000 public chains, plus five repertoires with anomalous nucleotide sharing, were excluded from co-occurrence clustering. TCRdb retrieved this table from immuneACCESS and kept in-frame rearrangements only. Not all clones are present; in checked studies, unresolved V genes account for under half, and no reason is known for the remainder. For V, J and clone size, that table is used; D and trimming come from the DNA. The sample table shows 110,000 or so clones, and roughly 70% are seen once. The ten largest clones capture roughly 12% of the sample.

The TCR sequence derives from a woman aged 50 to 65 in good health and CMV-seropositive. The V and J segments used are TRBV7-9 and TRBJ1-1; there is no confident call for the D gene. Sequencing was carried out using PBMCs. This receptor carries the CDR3 CASSLVPYDTEAFF. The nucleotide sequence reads TGTGCCAGCAGCTTAGTTCCTTATGACACTGAAGCTTTCTTT. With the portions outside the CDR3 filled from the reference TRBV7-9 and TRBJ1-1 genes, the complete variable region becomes DTGVSQNPRHKITKRGQNVTFRCDPISEHNRLYWYRQTLGQGPEFLTYFQNEAQLEKSRLLSDRFSAERPKGSFSTLEIQRTEQGDSAMYLCASSLVPYDTEAFFGQGTRLTVV.